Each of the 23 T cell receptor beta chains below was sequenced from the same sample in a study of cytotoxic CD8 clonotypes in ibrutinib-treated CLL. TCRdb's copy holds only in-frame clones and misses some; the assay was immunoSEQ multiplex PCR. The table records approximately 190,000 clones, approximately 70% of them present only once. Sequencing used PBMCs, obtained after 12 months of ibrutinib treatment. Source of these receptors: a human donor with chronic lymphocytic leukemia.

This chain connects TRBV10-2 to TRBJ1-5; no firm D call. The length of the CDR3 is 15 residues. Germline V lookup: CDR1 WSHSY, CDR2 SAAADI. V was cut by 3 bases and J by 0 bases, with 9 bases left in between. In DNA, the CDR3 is TGCGCCAGCAGTGATTCGTCGTATAGCAATCAGCCCCAGCATTTT. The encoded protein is CASSDSSYSNQPQHF.

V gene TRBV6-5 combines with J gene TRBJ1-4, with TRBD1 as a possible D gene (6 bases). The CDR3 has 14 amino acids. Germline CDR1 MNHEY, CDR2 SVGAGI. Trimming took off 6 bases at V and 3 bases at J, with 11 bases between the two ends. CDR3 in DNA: TGTGCCAGCAGCTTGTGGGGGCCTAATGAAAAACTGTTTTTT. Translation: CASSLWGPNEKLFF.

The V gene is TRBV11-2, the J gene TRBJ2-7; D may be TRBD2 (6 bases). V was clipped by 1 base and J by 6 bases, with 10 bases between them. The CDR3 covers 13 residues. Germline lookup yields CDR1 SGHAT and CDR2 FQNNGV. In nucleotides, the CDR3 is TGTGCCAGCAGCTTAGGCCGGGACTCCGAGCAGTACTTC. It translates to CASSLGRDSEQYF.

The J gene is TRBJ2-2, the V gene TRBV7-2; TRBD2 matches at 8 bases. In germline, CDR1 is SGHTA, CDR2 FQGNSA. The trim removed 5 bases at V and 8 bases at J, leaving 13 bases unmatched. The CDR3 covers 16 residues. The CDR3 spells CASSTFGGAAVGELFF. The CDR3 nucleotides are TGTGCCAGCAGCACATTCGGGGGGGCCGCCGTTGGGGAGCTGTTTTTT.

The CDR3 here is CASSPLLTGRSYGYTF. The DNA for the CDR3 is TGTGCCAGCTCACCATTACTGACAGGCAGGAGCTATGGCTACACCTTC. This sequence joins TRBV18 and TRBJ1-2, with D possibly TRBD1 on 6 matching bases. Germline-derived CDR1 and CDR2 are KGHSH and LQKENI. The V gene lost 2 bases and the J gene lost 4 bases, with 17 bases spanning the gap. CDR3 size: 16 residues. Combining the CDR3 with reference TRBV18 and TRBJ1-2 gives the whole variable domain NAGVMQNPRHLVRRRGQEARLRCSPMKGHSHVYWYRQLPEEGLKFMVYLQKENIIDESGMPKERFSAEFPKEGPSILRIQQVVRGDSAAYFCASSPLLTGRSYGYTFGSGTRLTVV.

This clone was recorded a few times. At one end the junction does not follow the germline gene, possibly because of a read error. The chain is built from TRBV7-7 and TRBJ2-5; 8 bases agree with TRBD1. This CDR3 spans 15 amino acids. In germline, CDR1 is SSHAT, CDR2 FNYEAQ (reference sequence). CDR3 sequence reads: CASSLSNRGVETQYF. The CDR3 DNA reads TGTGCTAGCAGCTTGTCAAACAGGGGGGTGGAGACCCAGTACTTC.

In DNA form, the CDR3 reads TGTGCCAGCAGTGAATTCCTTGGGACAGGGACTAACAATGAGCAGTTCTTC. This codes for CASSEFLGTGTNNEQFF. The V call is TRBV25-1, the J call TRBJ2-1, with 9 bases fitting TRBD1. The CDR3 length is 17 residues. V gave up 1 base and J gave up 5 bases; unmatched junction bases: 9. Germline V gene lookup returns CDR1 MGHDK and CDR2 SYGVNS.

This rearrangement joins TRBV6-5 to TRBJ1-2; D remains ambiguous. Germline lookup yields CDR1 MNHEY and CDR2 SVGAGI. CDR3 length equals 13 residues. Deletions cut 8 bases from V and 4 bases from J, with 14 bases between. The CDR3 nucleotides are TGTGCCAGCTCTACGGCCGTGGGCTATGGCTACACCTTC. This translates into CASSTAVGYGYTF.

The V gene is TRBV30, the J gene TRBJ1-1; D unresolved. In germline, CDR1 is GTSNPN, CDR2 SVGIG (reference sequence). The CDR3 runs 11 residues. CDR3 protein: CARRENTEAFF. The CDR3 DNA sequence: TGTGCACGGAGGGAGAACACTGAAGCTTTCTTT.

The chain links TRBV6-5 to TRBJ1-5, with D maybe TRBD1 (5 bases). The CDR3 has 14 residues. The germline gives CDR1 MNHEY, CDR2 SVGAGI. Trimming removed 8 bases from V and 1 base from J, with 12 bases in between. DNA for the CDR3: TGTGCCAGCTGGAGGGGCGGGAGCAATCAGCCCCAGCATTTT. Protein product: CASWRGGSNQPQHF.

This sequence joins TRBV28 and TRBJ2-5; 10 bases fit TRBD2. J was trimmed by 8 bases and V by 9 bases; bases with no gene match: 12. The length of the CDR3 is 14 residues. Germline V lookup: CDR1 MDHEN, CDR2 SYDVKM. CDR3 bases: TGTGCCAGTAGAGCGGGAGGGCCATCGGACACCCAGTACTTC. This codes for CASRAGGPSDTQYF.

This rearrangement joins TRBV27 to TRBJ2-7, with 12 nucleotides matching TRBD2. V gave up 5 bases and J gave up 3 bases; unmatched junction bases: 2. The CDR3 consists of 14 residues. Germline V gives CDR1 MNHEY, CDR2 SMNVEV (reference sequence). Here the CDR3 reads CASSKTSGSYEQYF. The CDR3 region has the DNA TGTGCCAGCAGTAAGACTAGCGGGAGCTACGAGCAGTACTTC.

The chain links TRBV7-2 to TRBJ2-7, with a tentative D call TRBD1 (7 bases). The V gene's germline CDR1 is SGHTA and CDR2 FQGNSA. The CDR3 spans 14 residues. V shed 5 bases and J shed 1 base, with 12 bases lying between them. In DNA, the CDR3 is TGTGCCAGCAGCCCCCAGGGGGGTTCCTACGAGCAGTACTTC. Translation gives CASSPQGGSYEQYF. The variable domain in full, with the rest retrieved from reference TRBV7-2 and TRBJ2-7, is GAGVSQSPSNKVTEKGKDVELRCDPISGHTALYWYRQSLGQGLEFLIYFQGNSAPDKSGLPSDRFSAERTGGSVSTLTIQRTQQEDSAVYLCASSPQGGSYEQYFGPGTRLTVT.

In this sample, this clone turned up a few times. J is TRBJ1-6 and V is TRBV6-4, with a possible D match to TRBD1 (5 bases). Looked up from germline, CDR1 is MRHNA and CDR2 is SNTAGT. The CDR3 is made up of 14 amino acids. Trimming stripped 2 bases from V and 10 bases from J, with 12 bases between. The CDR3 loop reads CASSDTPGWSPLHF. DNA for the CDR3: TGTGCCAGCAGTGACACCCCAGGGTGGTCACCCCTCCACTTT.

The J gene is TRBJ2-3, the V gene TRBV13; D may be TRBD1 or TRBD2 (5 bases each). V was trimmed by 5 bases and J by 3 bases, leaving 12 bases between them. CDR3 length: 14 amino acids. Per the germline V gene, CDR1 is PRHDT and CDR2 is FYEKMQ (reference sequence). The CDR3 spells CASSPEDITDTQYF. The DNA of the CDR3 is TGTGCCAGCAGCCCGGAGGACATTACAGATACGCAGTATTTT.

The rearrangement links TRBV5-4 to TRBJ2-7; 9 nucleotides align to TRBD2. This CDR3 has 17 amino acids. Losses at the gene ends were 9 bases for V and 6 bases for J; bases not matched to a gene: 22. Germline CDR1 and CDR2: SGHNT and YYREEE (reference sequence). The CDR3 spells CATAGGERQHLAGEQYF. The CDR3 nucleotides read TGTGCCACCGCGGGGGGGGAGAGACAACATCTTGCCGGCGAGCAGTACTTC.

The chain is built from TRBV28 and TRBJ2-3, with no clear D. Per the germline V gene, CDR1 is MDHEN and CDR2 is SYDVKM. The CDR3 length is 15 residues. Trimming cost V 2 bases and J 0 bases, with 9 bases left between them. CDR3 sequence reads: CASSLGQPSTDTQYF. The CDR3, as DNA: TGTGCCAGCAGTTTAGGGCAGCCTAGCACAGATACGCAGTATTTT.

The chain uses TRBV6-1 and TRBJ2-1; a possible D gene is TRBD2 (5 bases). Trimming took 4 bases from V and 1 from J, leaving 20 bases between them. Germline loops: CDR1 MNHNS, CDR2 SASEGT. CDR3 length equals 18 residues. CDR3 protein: CASSVGGWGSLSYNEQFF. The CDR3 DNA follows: TGTGCCAGCAGTGTAGGAGGCTGGGGATCACTTTCCTACAATGAGCAGTTCTTC.

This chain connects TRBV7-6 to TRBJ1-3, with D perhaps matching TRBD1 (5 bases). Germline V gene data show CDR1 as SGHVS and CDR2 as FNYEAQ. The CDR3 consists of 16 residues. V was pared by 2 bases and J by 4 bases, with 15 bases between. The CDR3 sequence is CASSLFTGEGGNTIYF. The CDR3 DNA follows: TGTGCCAGCAGCTTATTTACGGGGGAAGGAGGAAACACCATATATTTT. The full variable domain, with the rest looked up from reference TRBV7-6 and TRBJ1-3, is GAGVSQSPRYKVTKRGQDVALRCDPISGHVSLYWYRQALGQGPEFLTYFNYEAQQDKSGLPNDRFSAERPEGSISTLTIQRTEQRDSAMYRCASSLFTGEGGNTIYFGEGSWLTVV.

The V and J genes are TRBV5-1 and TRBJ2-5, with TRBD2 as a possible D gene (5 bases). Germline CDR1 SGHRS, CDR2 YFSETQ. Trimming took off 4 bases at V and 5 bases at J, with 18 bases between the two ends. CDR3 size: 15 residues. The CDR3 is CASSGSGVPRETQYF. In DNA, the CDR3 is TGCGCCAGCAGCGGTTCCGGGGTCCCCCGTGAGACCCAGTACTTC.

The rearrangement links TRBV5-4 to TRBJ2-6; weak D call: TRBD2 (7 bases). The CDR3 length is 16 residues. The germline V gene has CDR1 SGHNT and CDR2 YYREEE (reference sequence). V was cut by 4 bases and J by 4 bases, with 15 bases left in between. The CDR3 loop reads CASSPGGGSGANVLTF. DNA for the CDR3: TGTGCCAGCAGCCCGGGGGGCGGGTCCGGGGCCAACGTCCTGACTTTC.

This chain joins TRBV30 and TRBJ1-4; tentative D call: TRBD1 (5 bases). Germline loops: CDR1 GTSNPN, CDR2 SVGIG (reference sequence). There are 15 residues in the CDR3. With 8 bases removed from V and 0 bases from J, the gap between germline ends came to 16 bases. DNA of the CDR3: TGTGCCGGGTCGAGGGGACCTGCAACTAATGAAAAACTGTTTTTT. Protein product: CAGSRGPATNEKLFF.

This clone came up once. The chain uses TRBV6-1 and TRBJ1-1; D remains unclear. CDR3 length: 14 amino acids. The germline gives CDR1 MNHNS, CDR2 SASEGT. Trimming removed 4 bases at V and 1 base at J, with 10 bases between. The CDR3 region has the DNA TGTGCCAGCAGTGCTGGCGGAGAGAACACTGAAGCTTTCTTT. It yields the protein CASSAGGENTEAFF.